The 14 T cell receptor beta chains presented below share a single source sample, sequenced in a study of blood T cell repertoires in COVID-19. The repertoire was sequenced with immunoSEQ multiplex PCR; TCRdb's copy has only in-frame clones and lacks some. In the table there are 450,000 or so clones, 70% to 90% of which are singletons. The sample was peripheral blood. The receptors come from a man between 18 and 29 years old with COVID-19, enrolled during active disease.

The chain uses TRBV11-2 and TRBJ2-2, with D tentatively TRBD2 (6 bases). V lost 8 bases to trimming and J lost 4 bases, with 8 bases between them. Germline CDR1 is SGHAT and CDR2 is FQNNGV. This CDR3 is built from 12 residues. The CDR3: CASASVTGELFF. Here the CDR3 DNA reads TGTGCCAGCGCTAGCGTCACCGGGGAGCTGTTTTTT.

The chain uses TRBV19 and TRBJ2-3, with 9 bases aligning to TRBD2. This CDR3 contains 14 residues. The J segment lost 0 bases and the V segment lost 7 bases, leaving 2 bases of the junction unmatched. Germline loops: CDR1 LNHDA, CDR2 SQIVND (reference sequence). In DNA form, the CDR3 reads TGTGCCAGTATTGCGGGGGGGAGCACAGATACGCAGTATTTT. Its translation is CASIAGGSTDTQYF.

This chain joins TRBV27 and TRBJ1-6, with TRBD1 as a possible D gene (6 bases). Germline-derived CDR1 and CDR2 are MNHEY and SMNVEV (reference sequence). This CDR3 spans 14 amino acids. V gave up 6 bases and J gave up 9 bases, with 15 bases separating them. The chain's CDR3 is CASSYRDWISPLHF. The CDR3 DNA reads as TGTGCCAGCAGCTACAGGGATTGGATTTCACCCCTCCACTTT.

The J gene is TRBJ2-7, the V gene TRBV5-5, with a weak D call TRBD2 (5 bases). Germline V lookup: CDR1 SGHKS, CDR2 YYEKEE (reference sequence). The CDR3 extends over 14 amino acids. Trimming took off 3 bases at V and 2 bases at J, with 12 bases between the two ends. CDR3 sequence: CASSSTSLAYEQYF. In nucleotides, the CDR3 is TGTGCCAGCAGCTCCACTAGTCTTGCCTACGAGCAGTACTTC.

The chain joins TRBV2 to TRBJ2-1, with D hard to call. V was cut by 5 bases and J by 2 bases, with 4 bases left in between. From germline, CDR1 is SNHLY and CDR2 FYNNEI. The CDR3 covers 12 residues. The CDR3 nucleotides read TGTGCCAGCAGTCCTCCCTACAATGAGCAGTTCTTC. It yields the protein CASSPPYNEQFF.

The chain recombines TRBV5-4 with TRBJ1-3, with D unclear. The germline V gene has CDR1 SGHNT and CDR2 YYREEE (reference sequence). The CDR3 loop spans 15 amino acids. Trimming removed 2 bases at V and 0 bases at J, with 9 bases between. CDR3 sequence (DNA): TGTGCCAGCAGCTTCGCGGCGAGCTCTGGAAACACCATATATTTT. This codes for CASSFAASSGNTIYF.

The chain recombines TRBV15 with TRBJ2-7, with TRBD1 identical over 9 bases. The CDR3 consists of 15 residues. Germline V gene lookup returns CDR1 LNHNV and CDR2 YYDKDF (reference sequence). Trimming cost V 5 bases and J 5 bases; bases outside gene matches: 10. CDR3 coding DNA: TGTGCCACCAGCCTTTACCGGGACAGGGACAACGAGCAGTACTTC. This codes for CATSLYRDRDNEQYF.

In DNA form, the CDR3 reads TGCGCCAGCAGCCGCACAACGGAACTACAGGGGAGCTCCTATAATTCACCCCTCCACTTT. Amino acid sequence: CASSRTTELQGSSYNSPLHF. The chain carries TRBV5-1 and TRBJ1-6; 7 nucleotides agree with TRBD1. Losses at the gene ends were 4 bases for V and 0 bases for J; bases not matched to a gene: 16. Germline-derived CDR1 and CDR2 are SGHRS and YFSETQ. The CDR3 covers 20 residues.

This rearrangement joins TRBV27 to TRBJ1-4; D is possibly TRBD1 (5 bases). The CDR3 has 14 amino acids. Germline CDR1 is MNHEY and CDR2 is SMNVEV (reference sequence). The V gene lost 2 bases and the J gene lost 7 bases, with 11 bases spanning the gap. The CDR3 bases are TGTGCCAGCAGTTTACGGGGGGGAGGTGAAAAACTGTTTTTT. This codes for CASSLRGGGEKLFF.

The chain employs TRBV7-9 and TRBJ2-5, with D maybe TRBD1 (5 bases). V was shortened by 4 bases and J by 3 bases, with 9 bases between the two germline ends. The CDR3 is 13 residues long. Germline loops: CDR1 SEHNR, CDR2 FQNEAQ (reference sequence). The DNA for the CDR3 is TGTGCCAGCAGCTCAGGGTTCGAAGAGACCCAGTACTTC. Amino acid sequence: CASSSGFEETQYF.

The chain couples TRBV3-1 (or the pseudogene TRBV3-2) to TRBJ1-4; unclear D gene. This CDR3 region has 13 residues. Germline CDR1 is LGHDT and CDR2 is YNNKEL (reference sequence). Trimming cost V 0 bases and J 8 bases, with 7 bases left between them. The CDR3 nucleotides are TGTGCCAGCAGCCAAGATCCCAGAGAAAAACTGTTTTTT. Protein: CASSQDPREKLFF.

The rearrangement joins TRBV2 to TRBJ2-1; 10 bases agree with TRBD2. V trimming: 4 bases; J trimming: 2 bases; junction bases outside the gene matches: 5. CDR1 and CDR2 (germline): SNHLY, FYNNEI. CDR3 size: 16 residues. The CDR3 sequence is CASSVTGTSAYNEQFF. The CDR3 DNA is TGTGCCAGCAGTGTAACCGGGACTAGCGCCTACAATGAGCAGTTCTTC.

The gene calls are TRBV27 and TRBJ2-7; 12 bases line up with TRBD2. The V gene end was trimmed by 3 bases and the J gene end by 4 bases; junction bases not matched to a gene: 4. The CDR3 totals 15 residues. CDR1 and CDR2 (germline): MNHEY, SMNVEV (reference sequence). DNA for the CDR3: TGTGCCAGCAGTTTCGGTCTAGCGGGAGGGTACGAGCAGTACTTC. Translating gives CASSFGLAGGYEQYF.

The chain's CDR3 is CASSYSARGTYEQYF. Here the CDR3 DNA reads TGTGCCAGCAGTTATTCCGCCAGGGGGACCTACGAGCAGTACTTC. The chain recombines TRBV6-5 with TRBJ2-7, with 7 bases aligning to TRBD1. The length of the CDR3 is 15 residues. Trimming at V came to 3 bases and at J to 2 bases, leaving 7 bases not matched to a gene. CDR1 is MNHEY, CDR2 SVGAGI, per germline.